This TCR beta chain originates from a study of Ad26.COV2.S vaccination and SARS-CoV-2 variants. Study overall: A COV1001 Ad26.COV2.S trial-arm participant provided the sample. Into the muscle, Ad26.COV2.S was dosed once or twice, 56 days apart.

Treatment defined: some 20 received Ad26.COV2.S at low or high dose, single or two shots; about 5 received placebo; per-sample allocation not given. Following the first vaccine or placebo injection, samples were taken on day 63. Built on an Ad26 vector, the vaccine expressed Wuhan-strain SARS-CoV-2 spike. In regard to this clone: Antigen unknown.

Whole-study findings and limits: There was a possibility that the TCR breadth and depth analyses underestimated total T cell responses.

Measured with immunoSEQ multiplex PCR; TCRdb has only the in-frame clones, and not every one. The data contain around 450,000 clones, 85% to 90% of them singletons. Germline V gene lookup returns CDR1 SGHTS and CDR2 YDEGEE. Trimming cost V 4 bases and J 5 bases, with 12 bases left between them. CDR3 length equals 13 residues. This chain joins TRBV5-8 and TRBJ1-1, with D perhaps TRBD1 (6 bases). The sequencing used peripheral blood, collected in a trial of Ad26.COV2.S vaccine versus placebo. This receptor was taken from a person aged 18-60 years who received the Ad26.COV2.S COVID-19 vaccine or a placebo. The CDR3 DNA sequence: TGTGCCAGCAGCCCCAGGGGAGGGACTGAAGCTTTCTTT. It yields the protein CASSPRGGTEAFF.